Shown below are 4 T cell receptor beta chains from a single sample sequenced in a study of CD8+CD57+ T cells in acquired aplastic anemia. An expansion of CD8+CD57+ cells by flow cytometry had been shown in patients chosen for sequencing. CDR3 and TCR beta VDJ profiling relied on a genomic DNA template. Each CDR3 protein gets one entry after TCRdb re-called the reads with MiXCR. The sample contains 150,000 or so distinct CDR3 sequences, about 45% of which appear only once. Specimen: sorted CD4+, CD8+, or CD8+CD57+ T cells (not recorded which) from PBMCs. These receptors were collected from a human donor with aplastic anemia.

Only a few counts were recorded for this clonotype. A much larger clone differs from this one at a single base, so this may be a read error. The chain employs TRBV7-6 and TRBJ2-1, with 9 bases lining up with TRBD2. The CDR3 consists of 16 residues. The germline gives CDR1 SGHVS, CDR2 FNYEAQ. The CDR3 protein is CASSLSGGQFYNEQSF. In DNA, the CDR3 is TGTGCCAGCAGTCTTAGCGGGGGCCAATTCTACAATGAGCAGTCCTTC.

A remark on this clonotype: A much larger clone is a single base away; this may be a read error. The chain employs TRBV4-1 and TRBJ1-2, with D possibly matching TRBD1 (5 bases). CDR3 length equals 15 residues. V was trimmed by 0 bases and J by 2 bases, leaving 10 bases between them. Germline V CDR1 and CDR2: MGHRA, YSYEKL. The DNA of the CDR3 is TGCGCCAGCAGCCAAGATGGGGGGGGAAACTATGGCTACACCTTC. Protein sequence: CASSQDGGGNYGYTF.

The chain couples TRBV10-3 to TRBJ2-3; D is ambiguous. The CDR3 totals 11 residues. Germline CDR1 ENHRY, CDR2 SYGVKD. Trimming cost V 6 bases and J 2 bases, with 3 bases left between them. The CDR3 bases are TGTGCCATCAGAGTCACAGATACGCAGTATTTT. The encoded protein is CAIRVTDTQYF.

This clonotype was observed many times. The genes are TRBV7-9 and TRBJ2-2, with D uncertain. With 5 bases removed from V and 2 bases from J, the gap between germline ends came to 12 bases. In germline, CDR1 is SEHNR, CDR2 FQNEAQ (reference sequence). The CDR3 runs 15 residues. CDR3 in amino acids: CASSQTRPNTGELFF. CDR3 nucleotides: TGTGCCAGCAGCCAAACACGCCCAAACACCGGGGAGCTGTTTTTT.